The 4 T cell receptor beta chains presented below share a single source sample, sequenced in a study of beta chain features in type 1 diabetes. Every isolated RNA sample was fully reverse transcribed, so sequencing captured expressed TCRB transcripts. Clones were read by immunoSEQ multiplex PCR, and TCRdb kept only the in-frame ones, dropping some. The sample includes roughly 500,000 clones, approximately 28% of them seen just once. The sequencing sample was made of naive CD4+ T cells from blood. All receptors come from a man aged 18-30 years in good health.

This clone has more than one count but fewer than ten. The genes are TRBV5-1 and TRBJ2-1, with TRBD2 identical over 13 bases. Germline V gene lookup returns CDR1 SGHRS and CDR2 YFSETQ. V was pared by 0 bases and J by 12 bases, with 6 bases of the junction left unmatched. The length of the CDR3 is 15 residues. The CDR3 DNA reads TGCGCCAGCAGCTTGGAACTAGCGGGAGGGCCGGGGCAGTTCTTC. It translates to CASSLELAGGPGQFF.

The CDR3 DNA is TGTGCCTGGACCGACCGGGGCAGGGCTGGAAACACCATATATTTT. Protein product: CAWTDRGRAGNTIYF. The chain links TRBV30 to TRBJ1-3, with TRBD1 as a possible D gene (5 bases). The CDR3 runs to 15 residues. Trimming removed 4 bases from V and 2 bases from J, with 15 bases in between. CDR1 GTSNPN and CDR2 SVGIG come from the germline V gene (reference sequence).

The V gene is TRBV5-1, the J gene TRBJ2-7, with 12 bases identical to TRBD2. Germline CDR1 SGHRS, CDR2 YFSETQ. With 5 bases clipped from V and 6 bases from J, the junction kept 9 bases outside the gene matches. CDR3 length: 15 amino acids. The CDR3 DNA follows: TGCGCCAGCAGTCCTCTAGCGGGAGGGCCCATCGAGCAGTACTTC. This codes for CASSPLAGGPIEQYF.

V and J are TRBV7-2 and TRBJ2-5, with TRBD2 as a possible D gene (6 bases). This CDR3 contains 14 residues. Germline V CDR1 and CDR2: SGHTA, FQGNSA. Trimming shortened V by 2 bases and J by 7 bases, and 14 bases separated the two germline ends. CDR3 in amino acids: CASSLRSGDGTQYF. The CDR3 nucleotides are TGTGCCAGCAGCTTAAGGTCGGGGGACGGGACCCAGTACTTC.